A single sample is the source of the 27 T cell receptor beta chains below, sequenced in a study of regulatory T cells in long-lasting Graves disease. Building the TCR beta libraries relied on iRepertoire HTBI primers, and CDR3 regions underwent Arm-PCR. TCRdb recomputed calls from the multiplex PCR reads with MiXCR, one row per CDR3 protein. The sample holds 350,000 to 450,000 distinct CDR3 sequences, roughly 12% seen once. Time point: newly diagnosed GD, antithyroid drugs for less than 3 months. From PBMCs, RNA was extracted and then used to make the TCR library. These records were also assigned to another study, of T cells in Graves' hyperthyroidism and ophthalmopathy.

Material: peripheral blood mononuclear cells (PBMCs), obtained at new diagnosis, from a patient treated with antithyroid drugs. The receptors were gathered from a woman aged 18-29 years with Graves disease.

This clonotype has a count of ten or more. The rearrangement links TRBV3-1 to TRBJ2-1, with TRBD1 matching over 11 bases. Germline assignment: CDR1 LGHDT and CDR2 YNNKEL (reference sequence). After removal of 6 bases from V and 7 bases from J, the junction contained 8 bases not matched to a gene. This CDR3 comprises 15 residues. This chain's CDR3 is CASSFGQGARNEQFF. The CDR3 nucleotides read TGTGCCAGCAGTTTCGGACAGGGGGCCAGGAATGAGCAGTTCTTC.

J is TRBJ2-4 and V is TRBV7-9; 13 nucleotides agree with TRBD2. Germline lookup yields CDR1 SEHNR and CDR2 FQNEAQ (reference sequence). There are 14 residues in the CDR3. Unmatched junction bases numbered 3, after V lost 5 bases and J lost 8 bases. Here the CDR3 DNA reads TGTGCCAGCAGCCGGACTAGCGGGGGAGACATTCAGTACTTC. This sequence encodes CASSRTSGGDIQYF. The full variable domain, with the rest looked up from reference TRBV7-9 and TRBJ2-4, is DTGVSQNPRHKITKRGQNVTFRCDPISEHNRLYWYRQTLGQGPEFLTYFQNEAQLEKSRLLSDRFSAERPKGSFSTLEIQRTEQGDSAMYLCASSRTSGGDIQYFGAGTRLSVL.

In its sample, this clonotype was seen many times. CDR3 residues: CASSEFGGVGTGELFF. The CDR3 coding sequence is TGCGCCAGCAGTGAATTCGGGGGCGTAGGGACCGGGGAGCTGTTTTTT. The chain is built from TRBV10-1 and TRBJ2-2; D possibly uses TRBD1 or TRBD2 (6 bases each). The CDR3 has 16 residues. Per the germline V gene, CDR1 is WNHNN and CDR2 is SYGVQD (reference sequence). V was clipped by 3 bases and J by 5 bases, with 16 bases between them.

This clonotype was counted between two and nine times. In DNA form, the CDR3 reads TGTGCCAGCAGCTTAGTAAGGAGGGACACTGAAGCTTTCTTT. Translated: CASSLVRRDTEAFF. This chain links TRBV7-9 with TRBJ1-1, with no clear D. The CDR3 covers 14 residues. The germline V gene has CDR1 SEHNR and CDR2 FQNEAQ (reference sequence). V lost 1 base to trimming and J lost 3 bases, with 9 bases between them.

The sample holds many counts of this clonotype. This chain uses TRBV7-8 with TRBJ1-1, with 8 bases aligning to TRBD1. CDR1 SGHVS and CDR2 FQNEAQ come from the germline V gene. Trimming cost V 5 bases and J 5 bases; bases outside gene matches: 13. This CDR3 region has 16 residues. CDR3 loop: CASSPPRTGQRTEAFF. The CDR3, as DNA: TGTGCCAGCAGCCCTCCCAGGACAGGGCAGAGAACTGAAGCTTTCTTT.

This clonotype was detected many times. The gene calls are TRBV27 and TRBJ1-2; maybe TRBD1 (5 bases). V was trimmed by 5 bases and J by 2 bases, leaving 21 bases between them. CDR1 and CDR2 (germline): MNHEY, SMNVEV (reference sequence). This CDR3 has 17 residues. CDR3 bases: TGTGCCAGCAGTCCCCTCGGTTTGGCAGGGTTAAACTATGGCTACACCTTC. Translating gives CASSPLGLAGLNYGYTF.

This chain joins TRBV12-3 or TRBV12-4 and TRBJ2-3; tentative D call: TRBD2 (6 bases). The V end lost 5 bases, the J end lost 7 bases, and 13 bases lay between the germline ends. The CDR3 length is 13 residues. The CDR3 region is CASSDRGRNTQYF. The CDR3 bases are TGTGCCAGCAGTGACCGGGGGAGAAATACGCAGTATTTT.

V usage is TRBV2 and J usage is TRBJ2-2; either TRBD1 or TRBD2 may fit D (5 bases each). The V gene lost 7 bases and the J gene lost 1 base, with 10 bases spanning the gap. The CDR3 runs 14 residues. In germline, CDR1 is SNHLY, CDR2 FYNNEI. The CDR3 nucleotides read TGTGCCAGCATCAGGGACGTGAACACCGGGGAGCTGTTTTTT. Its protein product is CASIRDVNTGELFF.

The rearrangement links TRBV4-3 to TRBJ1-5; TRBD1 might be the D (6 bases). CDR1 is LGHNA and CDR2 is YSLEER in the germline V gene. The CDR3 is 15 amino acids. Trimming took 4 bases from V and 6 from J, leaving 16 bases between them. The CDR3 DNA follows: TGCGCCAGCAGCCGACTACAGGGCCCTGGTCAGCCCCAGCATTTT. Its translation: CASSRLQGPGQPQHF.

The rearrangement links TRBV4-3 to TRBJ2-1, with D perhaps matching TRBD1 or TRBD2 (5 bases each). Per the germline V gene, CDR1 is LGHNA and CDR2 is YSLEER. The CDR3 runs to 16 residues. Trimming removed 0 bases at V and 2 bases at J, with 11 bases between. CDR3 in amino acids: CASSQDWGPPYNEQFF. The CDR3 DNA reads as TGCGCCAGCAGCCAAGATTGGGGACCTCCCTACAATGAGCAGTTCTTC.

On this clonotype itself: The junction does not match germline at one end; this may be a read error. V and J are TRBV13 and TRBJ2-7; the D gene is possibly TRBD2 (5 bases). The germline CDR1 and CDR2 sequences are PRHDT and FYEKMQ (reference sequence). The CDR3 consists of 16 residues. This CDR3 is CASSLGPRTVSDEQYF. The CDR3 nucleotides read TGTGCCAGCAGCCTAGGCCCTAGGACGGTTAGCGACGAGCAGTACTTC.

CDR3 nucleotide sequence: TGTGCCCGAATCAAGGAGGGCCGTCCAGATACGCAGTATTTT. It encodes CARIKEGRPDTQYF. V and J are TRBV2 and TRBJ2-3; D is possibly TRBD2 (6 bases). In germline, CDR1 is SNHLY, CDR2 FYNNEI. Trimming stripped 11 bases from V and 4 bases from J, with 19 bases between. The CDR3 is 14 residues long. Based on the CDR3 plus reference TRBV2 and TRBJ2-3, the full variable domain is EPEVTQTPSHQVTQMGQEVILRCVPISNHLYFYWYRQILGQKVEFLVSFYNNEISEKSEIFDDQFSVERPDGSNFTLKIRSTKLEDSAMYFCARIKEGRPDTQYFGPGTRLTVL.

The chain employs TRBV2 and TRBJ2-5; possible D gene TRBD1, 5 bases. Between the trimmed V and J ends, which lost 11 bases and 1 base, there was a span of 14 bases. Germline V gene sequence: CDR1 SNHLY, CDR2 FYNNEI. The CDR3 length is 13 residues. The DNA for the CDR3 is TGTGCCCTGACACCAGGGATCCAAGAGACCCAGTACTTC. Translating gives CALTPGIQETQYF.

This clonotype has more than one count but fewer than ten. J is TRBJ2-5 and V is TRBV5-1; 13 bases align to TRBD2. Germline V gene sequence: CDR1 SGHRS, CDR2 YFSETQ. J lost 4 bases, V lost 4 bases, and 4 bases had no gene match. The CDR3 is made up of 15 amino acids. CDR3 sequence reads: CASSPGLAGSETQYF. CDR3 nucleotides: TGCGCCAGCAGCCCGGGACTAGCGGGATCAGAGACCCAGTACTTC.

The CDR3 nucleotides read TGTGCCAGCAGTGACCCGGGACAGGGGAGGAATGAGCAGTTCTTC. This gives the protein CASSDPGQGRNEQFF. V and J are TRBV28 and TRBJ2-1; 10 bases match TRBD1. The trim removed 5 bases at V and 7 bases at J, leaving 8 bases unmatched. The CDR3 contains 15 residues. The germline V gene has CDR1 MDHEN and CDR2 SYDVKM.

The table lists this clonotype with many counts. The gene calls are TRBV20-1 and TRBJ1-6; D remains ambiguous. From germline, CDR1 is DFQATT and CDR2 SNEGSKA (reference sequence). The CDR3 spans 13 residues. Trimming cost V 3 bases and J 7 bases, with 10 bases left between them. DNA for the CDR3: TGCAGTGCTAGTTCCGGGCTAAATTCACCCCTCCACTTT. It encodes CSASSGLNSPLHF.

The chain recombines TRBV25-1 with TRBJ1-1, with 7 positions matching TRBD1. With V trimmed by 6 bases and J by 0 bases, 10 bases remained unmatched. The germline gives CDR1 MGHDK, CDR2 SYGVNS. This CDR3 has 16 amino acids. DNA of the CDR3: TGTGCCAGCAGCCCGGACAGGACGCGCCTGAACACTGAAGCTTTCTTT. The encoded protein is CASSPDRTRLNTEAFF.

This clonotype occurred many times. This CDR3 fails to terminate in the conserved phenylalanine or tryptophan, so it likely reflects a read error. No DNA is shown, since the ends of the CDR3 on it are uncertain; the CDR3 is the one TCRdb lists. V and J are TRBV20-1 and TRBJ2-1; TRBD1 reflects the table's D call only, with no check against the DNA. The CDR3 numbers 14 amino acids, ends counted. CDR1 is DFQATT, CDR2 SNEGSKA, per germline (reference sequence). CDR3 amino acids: CSARDRVSQGGVRL.

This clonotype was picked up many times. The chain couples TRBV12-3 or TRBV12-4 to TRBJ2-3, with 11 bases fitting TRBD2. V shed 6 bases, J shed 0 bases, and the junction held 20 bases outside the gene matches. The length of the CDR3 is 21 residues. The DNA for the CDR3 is TGTGCCAGCAGCCATGTCCCCGAGCCGGGACTAGCGGATCCTAGCACAGATACGCAGTATTTT. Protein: CASSHVPEPGLADPSTDTQYF.

CDR3 protein: CSASSGHQGIYRGIGGYTF. The DNA of the CDR3 is TGCAGTGCTAGCTCGGGACACCAAGGCATATACAGAGGGATAGGGGGCTACACCTTC. The rearrangement joins TRBV20-1 to TRBJ1-2, with D possibly TRBD1 on 6 matching bases. V was clipped by 3 bases and J by 8 bases, with 34 bases between them. Germline V CDR1 and CDR2: DFQATT, SNEGSKA (reference sequence). CDR3 length: 19 amino acids.

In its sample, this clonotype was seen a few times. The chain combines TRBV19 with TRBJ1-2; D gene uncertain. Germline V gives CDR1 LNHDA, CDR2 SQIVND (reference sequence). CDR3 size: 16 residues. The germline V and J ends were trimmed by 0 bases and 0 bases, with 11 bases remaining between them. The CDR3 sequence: CASSIDETATNYGYTF. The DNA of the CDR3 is TGTGCCAGTAGTATAGACGAGACCGCCACTAACTATGGCTACACCTTC. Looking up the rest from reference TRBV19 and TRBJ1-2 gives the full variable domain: DGGITQSPKYLFRKEGQNVTLSCEQNLNHDAMYWYRQDPGQGLRLIYYSQIVNDFQKGDIAEGYSVSREKKESFPLTVTSAQKNPTAFYLCASSIDETATNYGYTFGSGTRLTVV.

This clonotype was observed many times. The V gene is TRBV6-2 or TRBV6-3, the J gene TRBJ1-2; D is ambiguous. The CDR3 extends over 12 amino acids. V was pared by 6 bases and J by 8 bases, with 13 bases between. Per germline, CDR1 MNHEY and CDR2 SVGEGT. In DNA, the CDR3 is TGTGCCAGCAGCCCCGGCTTCCCAGGCTACACCTTC. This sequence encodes CASSPGFPGYTF.

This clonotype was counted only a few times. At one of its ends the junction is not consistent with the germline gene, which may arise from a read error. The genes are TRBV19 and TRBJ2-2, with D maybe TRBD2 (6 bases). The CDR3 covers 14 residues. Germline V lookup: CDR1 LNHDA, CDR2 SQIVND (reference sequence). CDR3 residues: CASIIAANTGELFF. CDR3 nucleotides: TGTGCCAGTATTATAGCGGCGAACACCGGGGAGCTGTTTTTT.

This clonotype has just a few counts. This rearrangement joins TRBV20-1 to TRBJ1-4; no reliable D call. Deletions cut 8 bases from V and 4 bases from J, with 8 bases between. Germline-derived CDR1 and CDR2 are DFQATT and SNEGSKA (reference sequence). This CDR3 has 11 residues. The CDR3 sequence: CSISINEKLFF. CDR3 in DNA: TGCAGTATATCAATTAATGAAAAACTGTTTTTT.

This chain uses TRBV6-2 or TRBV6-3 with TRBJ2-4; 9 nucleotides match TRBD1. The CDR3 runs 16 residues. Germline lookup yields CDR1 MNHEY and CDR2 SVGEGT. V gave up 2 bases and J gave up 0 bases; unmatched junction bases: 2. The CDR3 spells CASSYPTGGAKNIQYF. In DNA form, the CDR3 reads TGTGCCAGCAGTTACCCGACAGGGGGAGCCAAAAACATTCAGTACTTC.

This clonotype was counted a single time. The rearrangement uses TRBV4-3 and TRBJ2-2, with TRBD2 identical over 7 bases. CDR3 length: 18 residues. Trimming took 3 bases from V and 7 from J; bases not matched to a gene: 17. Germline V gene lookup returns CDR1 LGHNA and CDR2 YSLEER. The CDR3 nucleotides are TGCGCCAGCAGCCATGACCGGCTGGGCGGGAGCGTGGGCGGGGAGCTGTTTTTT. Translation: CASSHDRLGGSVGGELFF.

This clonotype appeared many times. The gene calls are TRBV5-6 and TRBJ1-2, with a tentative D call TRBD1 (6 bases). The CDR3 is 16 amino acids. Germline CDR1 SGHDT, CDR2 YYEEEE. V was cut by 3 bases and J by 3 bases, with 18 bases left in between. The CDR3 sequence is CASSWDAGEYDYGYTF. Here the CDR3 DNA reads TGTGCCAGCAGCTGGGATGCAGGGGAGTATGACTATGGCTACACCTTC.